The 21 T cell receptor beta chains presented below share a single source sample, sequenced in a study of shared clonotypes between healthy human individuals. Only in-frame clones appear in the TCRdb table, and some are missing; sequencing was by immunoSEQ multiplex PCR. The sample contains about 2.3 million clones, less than 95% of which appear only once. Material: naive CD4+ T cells from PBMCs. As for subset: CD45RA+ positively selected. The receptors originated from a man between 18 and 29 years old in good health. Some clones in this sample may be carry-over from other donors' samples.

This rearrangement joins TRBV5-1 to TRBJ2-2; D unresolved. Germline V CDR1 and CDR2: SGHRS, YFSETQ. The CDR3 has 11 residues. V was trimmed by 2 bases and J by 7 bases, leaving 3 bases between them. The CDR3 region is CASSFHGELFF. The CDR3 region has the DNA TGCGCCAGCAGCTTTCACGGGGAGCTGTTTTTT.

The J gene is TRBJ2-7, the V gene TRBV7-2; D is ambiguous. V was trimmed by 5 bases and J by 6 bases, leaving 11 bases between them. The CDR3 runs to 12 residues. Germline V gene sequence: CDR1 SGHTA, CDR2 FQGNSA. CDR3 residues: CASSATFSEQYF. DNA of the CDR3: TGTGCCAGCAGCGCGACCTTCAGCGAGCAGTACTTC.

Only one count was recorded for this clone. The chain uses TRBV25-1 and TRBJ2-1, with 14 nucleotides matching TRBD2. The V and J ends lost 3 bases and 7 bases, in that order; junction bases with no gene match: 11. Germline assignment: CDR1 MGHDK and CDR2 SYGVNS. The CDR3 loop spans 18 amino acids. The CDR3 DNA is TGTGCCAGCAGTGAGTCCTGGGGGGGACTAGCGGGAGTGAATGAGCAGTTCTTC. Protein product: CASSESWGGLAGVNEQFF.

The J gene is TRBJ1-5, the V gene TRBV25-1; D is possibly TRBD1 (5 bases). Germline V gene sequence: CDR1 MGHDK, CDR2 SYGVNS. The CDR3 contains 14 residues. Trimming cost V 3 bases and J 11 bases, with 17 bases left between them. The CDR3 DNA reads TGTGCCAGCAGTGAGGGACGGGGCCATGAGGCCCAGCATTTT. It is translated as CASSEGRGHEAQHF. Together with reference TRBV25-1 and TRBJ1-5, the CDR3 gives the full variable domain: EADIYQTPRYLVIGTGKKITLECSQTMGHDKMYWYQQDPGMELHLIHYSYGVNSTEKGDLSSESTVSRIRTEHFPLTLESARPSHTSQYLCASSEGRGHEAQHFGDGTRLSIL.

The chain employs TRBV18 and TRBJ1-1; D ambiguous. The V and J ends lost 2 bases and 1 base respectively, with 8 bases between them. The CDR3 has 14 residues. Germline CDR1 reads KGHSH; CDR2 reads LQKENI. The CDR3 sequence: CASSPIQTNTEAFF. CDR3 nucleotides: TGTGCCAGCTCACCAATACAGACGAACACTGAAGCTTTCTTT.

As for this clone: Different DNA sequences within this sample yield the same CDR3. The CDR3 loop is CASSSRPRQETQYF. CDR3 nucleotides: TGCGCCAGCAGCTCCCGACCGCGCCAAGAGACCCAGTACTTC. V gene TRBV5-1 combines with J gene TRBJ2-5, with D unclear. V lost 3 bases and J 1 base, leaving 10 bases between the germline ends. The CDR3 is made up of 14 amino acids. Germline V lookup: CDR1 SGHRS, CDR2 YFSETQ.

To note about this clone: The sample holds other DNA sequences that translate to the same CDR3. V is TRBV5-4 and J is TRBJ2-5; unclear D gene. The CDR3 is 14 residues long. CDR1 is SGHNT, CDR2 YYREEE, per germline (reference sequence). V was shortened by 0 bases and J by 1 base, with 7 bases between the two germline ends. The CDR3 here is CASSLVSTQETQYF. As DNA, the CDR3 is TGTGCCAGCAGCTTGGTTTCCACCCAAGAGACCCAGTACTTC.

This clone occurred a few times. This chain joins TRBV18 and TRBJ1-1; D unresolved. Germline CDR1 KGHSH, CDR2 LQKENI. The length of the CDR3 is 14 residues. V shed 2 bases and J shed 7 bases, with 14 bases lying between them. The DNA for the CDR3 is TGTGCCAGCTCACCATCATCCGGGGTCATTGAAGCTTTCTTT. Translation gives CASSPSSGVIEAFF.

The chain uses TRBV6-5 and TRBJ1-3; D is undetermined. Germline CDR1 reads MNHEY; CDR2 reads SVGAGI. This CDR3 contains 14 residues. V was clipped by 0 bases and J by 6 bases, with 9 bases between them. The CDR3 is CASSYSRRENTIYF. As DNA, the CDR3 is TGTGCCAGCAGTTACTCCCGCCGAGAAAACACCATATATTTT.

The V call is TRBV7-3, the J call TRBJ2-3; 8 bases match TRBD2. V shed 5 bases, J shed 4 bases, and the junction held 11 bases outside the gene matches. The germline V gene encodes CDR1 SGHTA and CDR2 FQGTGA. CDR3 size: 16 residues. This chain's CDR3 is CASSPRVAGLPDTQYF. The CDR3 bases are TGTGCCAGCAGCCCCAGGGTAGCGGGATTACCAGATACGCAGTATTTT.

V and J are TRBV27 and TRBJ2-1, with D hard to call. Looked up from germline, CDR1 is MNHEY and CDR2 is SMNVEV (reference sequence). This CDR3 comprises 12 residues. The germline V and J ends were trimmed by 2 bases and 6 bases, with 5 bases remaining between them. The CDR3 region is CASSLIGNEQFF. In DNA, the CDR3 is TGTGCCAGCAGTTTAATCGGCAATGAGCAGTTCTTC.

The V gene is TRBV5-6, the J gene TRBJ1-1; 7 nucleotides match TRBD1. Losses at the gene ends were 4 bases for V and 4 bases for J; bases not matched to a gene: 7. The CDR3 is 14 residues long. Germline V gene lookup returns CDR1 SGHDT and CDR2 YYEEEE. CDR3 DNA: TGTGCCAGCAGCACCAGGGGGTCGGGCACTGAAGCTTTCTTT. Encoded protein: CASSTRGSGTEAFF.

The chain couples TRBV29-1 to TRBJ2-1, with D hard to call. CDR3 length: 10 residues. V was pared by 4 bases and J by 8 bases, with 6 bases between. Germline assignment: CDR1 SQVTM and CDR2 ANQGSEA. This chain's CDR3 is CSVGSHEQFF. The CDR3 nucleotides read TGCAGCGTTGGGAGCCATGAGCAGTTCTTC.

V usage is TRBV5-1 and J usage is TRBJ2-3; TRBD1 is a possible D gene (6 bases). This CDR3 region has 15 residues. Trimming removed 0 bases at V and 0 bases at J, with 8 bases between. CDR1 is SGHRS, CDR2 YFSETQ, per germline. The CDR3 sequence is CASSLGTDSTDTQYF. CDR3 bases: TGCGCCAGCAGCTTGGGGACAGACAGCACAGATACGCAGTATTTT.

The rearrangement joins TRBV29-1 to TRBJ1-2; D unresolved. This CDR3 spans 12 amino acids. Germline V gives CDR1 SQVTM, CDR2 ANQGSEA. V lost 7 bases to trimming and J lost 0 bases, with 9 bases between them. CDR3 DNA sequence: TGCAGCGCCGTGCCAGCTAACTATGGCTACACCTTC. Translated, it gives CSAVPANYGYTF.

In nucleotides, the CDR3 is TGCAGCGTAATGCAGACCTCGACAGGGTCCTACGAGCAGTACTTC. It yields the protein CSVMQTSTGSYEQYF. The chain has TRBV29-1 and TRBJ2-7; 7 bases line up with TRBD1. Germline CDR1 reads SQVTM; CDR2 reads ANQGSEA. V lost 6 bases to trimming and J lost 1 base; unmatched junction nucleotides: 12. The CDR3 consists of 15 residues.

V and J are TRBV5-1 and TRBJ1-5, with 7 bases that match TRBD1. V gave up 4 bases and J gave up 1 base; unmatched junction bases: 5. The CDR3 spans 15 residues. Germline CDR1 and CDR2: SGHRS and YFSETQ. As DNA, the CDR3 is TGCGCCAGCAGCCCTACAGGGGAGAGCAATCAGCCCCAGCATTTT. The encoded protein is CASSPTGESNQPQHF.

The rearrangement links TRBV12-5 to TRBJ1-1, with TRBD1 identical over 7 bases. Germline CDR1 LGHNT, CDR2 FRNRAP. V shed 6 bases, J shed 5 bases, and the junction held 12 bases outside the gene matches. The CDR3 loop spans 15 amino acids. CDR3: CASGAQGRGWTEAFF. The CDR3 DNA sequence: TGTGCTAGTGGCGCACAGGGGCGTGGGTGGACTGAAGCTTTCTTT.

The chain recombines TRBV5-4 with TRBJ2-1; TRBD2 matches at 8 bases. Germline values: CDR1 SGHNT, CDR2 YYREEE (reference sequence). The CDR3 has 17 amino acids. V dropped 4 bases and J dropped 6; count of bases not matched to a gene: 15. The CDR3 DNA follows: TGTGCCAGCAGCCCCGGAGGGAGCCGGGGGGGGTCCAATGAGCAGTTCTTC. As protein: CASSPGGSRGGSNEQFF.

Written as DNA, the CDR3 is TGTGCCAGCAGTTTTATGGACAGGGTTGGCGGGGAGCTGTTTTTT. Its translation: CASSFMDRVGGELFF. The chain recombines TRBV27 with TRBJ2-2, with TRBD1 matching 8 bases. This CDR3 contains 15 residues. The V and J ends lost 3 bases and 7 bases, in that order; junction bases with no gene match: 7. Germline CDR1 reads MNHEY; CDR2 reads SMNVEV (reference sequence).

Note on this clone: This sample includes further DNA sequences coding for the same CDR3. CDR3 nucleotide sequence: TGCGCCAGCAGCTTGGGGGGAATCTACAATGAGCAGTTCTTC. Its translation is CASSLGGIYNEQFF. The chain couples TRBV5-1 to TRBJ2-1; D remains ambiguous. The CDR3 runs 14 residues. CDR1 and CDR2 (germline): SGHRS, YFSETQ. The germline V and J ends were trimmed by 0 bases and 3 bases, with 7 bases remaining between them.